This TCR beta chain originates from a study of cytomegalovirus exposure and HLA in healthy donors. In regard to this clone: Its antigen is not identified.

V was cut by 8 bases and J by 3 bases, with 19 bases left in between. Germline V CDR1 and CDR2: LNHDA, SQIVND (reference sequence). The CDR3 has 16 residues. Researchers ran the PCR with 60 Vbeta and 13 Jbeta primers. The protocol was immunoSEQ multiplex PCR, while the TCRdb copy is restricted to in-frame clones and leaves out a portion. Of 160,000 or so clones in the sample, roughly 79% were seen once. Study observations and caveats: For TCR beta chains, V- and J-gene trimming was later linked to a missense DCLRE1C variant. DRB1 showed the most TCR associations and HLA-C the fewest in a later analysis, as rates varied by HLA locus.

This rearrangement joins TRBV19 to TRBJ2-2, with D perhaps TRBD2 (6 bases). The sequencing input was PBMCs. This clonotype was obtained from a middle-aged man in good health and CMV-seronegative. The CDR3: CASARAAAGYTGELFF. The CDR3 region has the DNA TGTGCCAGTGCAAGGGCGGCCGCGGGGTACACCGGGGAGCTGTTTTTT. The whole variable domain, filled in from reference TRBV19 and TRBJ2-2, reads DGGITQSPKYLFRKEGQNVTLSCEQNLNHDAMYWYRQDPGQGLRLIYYSQIVNDFQKGDIAEGYSVSREKKESFPLTVTSAQKNPTAFYLCASARAAAGYTGELFFGEGSRLTVL.